This T cell receptor (beta chain) was obtained from a study of blood T cell repertoires in COVID-19. Overall study context: Acute and convalescent COVID-19 samples came from the United States, Italy and Spain. PBMCs, B-cell-depleted T cells, or T cells were the source of the cDNA or gDNA that made up the material.

The CDR3 consists of 14 residues. Germline CDR1 is GTSNPN and CDR2 is SVGIG (reference sequence). The V gene lost 0 bases and the J gene lost 0 bases, with 5 bases spanning the gap. Clones were read by immunoSEQ multiplex PCR, and TCRdb kept only the in-frame ones, dropping some. Here the sample spans roughly 100,000 clones, around 90% being singletons. Specimen: peripheral blood. The chain uses TRBV30 and TRBJ2-2; D is unresolved. The clonotype originates from a woman in her fifties or sixties with COVID-19, enrolled during active disease. CDR3 in DNA: TGTGCCTGGAGTGTCCGGGCGAACACCGGGGAGCTGTTTTTT. Encoded protein: CAWSVRANTGELFF. The whole variable domain, remainder taken from reference TRBV30 and TRBJ2-2, is SQTIHQWPATLVQPVGSPLSLECTVEGTSNPNLYWYRQAAGRGLQLLFYSVGIGQISSEVPQNLSASRPQDRQFILSSKKLLLSDSGFYLCAWSVRANTGELFFGEGSRLTVL.